The clone carrying this T cell receptor beta chain was detected a few times. Its specificity is unknown. These data are taken from a study of CD8 T cells in ankylosing spondylitis. Findings of the study overall: Reactive arthritis synovial fluid and blood previously showed some of these motif variants. A CD8+ phenotype characterized the disease-linked clones, which were relatively rare in peripheral blood. Several highly homologous variants made up a TCR beta motif, and this motif appeared characteristic of ankylosing spondylitis blood. Matched ankylosing spondylitis synovial fluid reportedly contained a significantly enriched population of disease-linked clones.

Generation of TCR beta libraries employed quantitative 5'-RACE incorporating molecular barcodes. A single record per CDR3 protein comes from TCRdb applying MiXCR to the 5' RACE reads. Among some 840,000 distinct CDR3 sequences listed, about 11% were seen once. From germline, CDR1 is LGHNA and CDR2 YSLEER. V lost 0 bases, J lost 12 bases, and 12 bases stayed unmatched. This CDR3 has 16 amino acids. The sequence derives from a male donor with ankylosing spondylitis. Material: blood, either unsorted or a sorted T cell fraction (not recorded which). This chain joins TRBV4-3 and TRBJ2-1, with TRBD2 matching 9 bases. In nucleotides, the CDR3 is TGCGCCAGCAGCCAAGATATAGGGCGGGAGGGGCTTTGGCAGTTCTTC. Its translation is CASSQDIGREGLWQFF.